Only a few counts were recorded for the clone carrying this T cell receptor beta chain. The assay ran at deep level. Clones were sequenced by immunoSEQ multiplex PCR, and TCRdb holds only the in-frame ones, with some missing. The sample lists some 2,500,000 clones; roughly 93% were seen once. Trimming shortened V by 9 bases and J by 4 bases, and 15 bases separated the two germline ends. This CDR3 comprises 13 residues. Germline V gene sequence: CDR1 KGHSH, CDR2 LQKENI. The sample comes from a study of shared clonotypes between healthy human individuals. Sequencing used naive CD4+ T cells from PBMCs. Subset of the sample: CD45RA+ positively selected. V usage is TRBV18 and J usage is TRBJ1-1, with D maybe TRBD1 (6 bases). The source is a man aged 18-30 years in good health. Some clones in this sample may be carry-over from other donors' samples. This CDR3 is CASSPVGATEAFF. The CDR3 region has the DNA TGTGCCAGTTCCCCAGTGGGGGCCACTGAAGCTTTCTTT.